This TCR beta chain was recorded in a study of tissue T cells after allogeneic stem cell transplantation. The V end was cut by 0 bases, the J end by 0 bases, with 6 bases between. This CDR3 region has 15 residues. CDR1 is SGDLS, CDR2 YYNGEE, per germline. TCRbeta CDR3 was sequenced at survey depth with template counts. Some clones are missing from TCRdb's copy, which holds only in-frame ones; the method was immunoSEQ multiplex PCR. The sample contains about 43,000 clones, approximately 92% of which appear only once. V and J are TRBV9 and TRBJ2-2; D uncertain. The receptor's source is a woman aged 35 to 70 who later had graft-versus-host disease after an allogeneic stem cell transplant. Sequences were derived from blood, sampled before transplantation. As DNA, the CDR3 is TGTGCCAGCAGCGTAGACAGATCGAACACCGGGGAGCTGTTTTTT. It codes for CASSVDRSNTGELFF.